This T cell receptor (beta chain) came from a study of cytomegalovirus exposure and HLA in healthy donors. Study-wide context: There were under 130 million unique TCR beta sequences, drawn from about 180 million T cells, in an earlier analysis.

Use of 60 Vbeta and 13 Jbeta primers characterized the PCR. Assay used: immunoSEQ multiplex PCR; TCRdb lists only in-frame clones, some missing. The data contain about 130,000 clones, more than 9% of them singletons. In this sample, this clone turned up a few times. The antigen remains undetermined. Unrecorded immune exposure was likely among donors, who were nominally healthy when sampled. The V gene's germline CDR1 is LNHDA and CDR2 SQIVND (reference sequence). This CDR3 spans 15 amino acids. Trimming took off 10 bases at V and 0 bases at J, with 16 bases between the two ends. Study-level points and caveats: Cytomegalovirus association was listed for 150 to 200 TCR beta chains.

The receptor was derived from a woman aged 18-29 years in good health and CMV-seropositive. The chain employs TRBV19 and TRBJ1-5; TRBD1 might be the D (5 bases). The sequencing sample was made of PBMCs. The CDR3 loop reads CATQTRQYSNQPQHF. The CDR3 DNA reads as TGTGCCACCCAAACCCGACAGTATAGCAATCAGCCCCAGCATTTT. The full variable domain, completed using reference TRBV19 and TRBJ1-5, is DGGITQSPKYLFRKEGQNVTLSCEQNLNHDAMYWYRQDPGQGLRLIYYSQIVNDFQKGDIAEGYSVSREKKESFPLTVTSAQKNPTAFYLCATQTRQYSNQPQHFGDGTRLSIL.